Shown below are 22 T cell receptor beta chains from a single sample sequenced in a study of blood T cell repertoires in COVID-19. TCRdb's table, derived via immunoSEQ multiplex PCR, lists solely in-frame clones and lacks some. This sample has some 210,000 clones, with about 83% found just once. The sequenced material came from peripheral blood. All receptors derive from a woman in her 70s with active or convalescent COVID-19.

The chain recombines TRBV19 with TRBJ1-1; possible D gene TRBD1, 6 bases. V lost 10 bases to trimming and J lost 8 bases, with 20 bases between them. The CDR3 length is 13 residues. Germline-derived CDR1 and CDR2 are LNHDA and SQIVND (reference sequence). CDR3 region: CATRGGQRPEAFF. CDR3 DNA sequence: TGTGCCACCCGGGGGGGGCAAAGACCAGAAGCTTTCTTT.

V gene TRBV9 combines with J gene TRBJ1-2; 7 positions agree with TRBD1. The CDR3 loop spans 15 amino acids. The V segment lost 2 bases and the J segment 4 bases; nucleotides outside the gene matches: 8. Germline lookup yields CDR1 SGDLS and CDR2 YYNGEE. The CDR3: CASSVAQGIGYGYTF. CDR3 DNA sequence: TGTGCCAGCAGCGTCGCACAGGGGATAGGCTATGGCTACACCTTC.

The chain links TRBV30 to TRBJ2-7; 8 bases align to TRBD1. CDR1 and CDR2 (germline): GTSNPN, SVGIG (reference sequence). The trim removed 0 bases at V and 6 bases at J, leaving 7 bases unmatched. The CDR3 length is 14 residues. CDR3 sequence: CAWSVGQGAFEQYF. The CDR3 DNA is TGTGCCTGGAGTGTAGGGCAGGGGGCATTCGAGCAGTACTTC.

This clone has a single count. V is TRBV6-5 and J is TRBJ1-5, with TRBD1 identical over 7 bases. CDR1 and CDR2 from the germline V gene are MNHEY and SVGAGI. J gave up 7 bases and V 8 bases, and 8 bases lay outside the gene matches. The CDR3 extends over 13 amino acids. DNA for the CDR3: TGTGCCAGCGGGAGAGACAGGGACCAGCCCCAGCATTTT. As protein: CASGRDRDQPQHF.

The rearrangement uses TRBV5-4 and TRBJ2-1, with TRBD2 matching over 8 bases. After removal of 4 bases from V and 4 bases from J, the junction contained 7 bases not matched to a gene. The CDR3 totals 15 residues. Germline CDR1 reads SGHNT; CDR2 reads YYREEE (reference sequence). The CDR3 loop reads CASSRQREWYNEQFF. The DNA for the CDR3 is TGTGCCAGCAGCCGGCAGCGGGAGTGGTACAATGAGCAGTTCTTC.

This clone was found once. The gene calls are TRBV2 and TRBJ2-5, with D maybe TRBD1 (6 bases). The V end was cut by 2 bases, the J end by 5 bases, with 15 bases between. The germline CDR1 and CDR2 sequences are SNHLY and FYNNEI. The CDR3 is 15 amino acids. CDR3 DNA sequence: TGTGCCAGCAGTGAATATCTCGGACAGCGGGAGACCCAGTACTTC. Encoded protein: CASSEYLGQRETQYF.

The chain combines TRBV7-2 with TRBJ2-1; TRBD2 matches at 8 bases. The CDR3 is 14 residues long. With 5 bases clipped from V and 3 bases from J, the junction kept 3 bases outside the gene matches. Germline V CDR1 and CDR2: SGHTA, FQGNSA. CDR3 nucleotide sequence: TGTGCCAGCAGCCCCACTAGCGGCTACAATGAGCAGTTCTTC. The encoded protein is CASSPTSGYNEQFF.

This clone was found a few times. V and J are TRBV27 and TRBJ2-2; TRBD2 might be the D (6 bases). Germline lookup yields CDR1 MNHEY and CDR2 SMNVEV (reference sequence). Between the trimmed V and J ends, which lost 5 bases and 3 bases, there was a span of 13 bases. The CDR3 consists of 15 residues. CDR3 region: CASSATGTYTGELFF. CDR3 coding DNA: TGTGCCAGCAGTGCGACCGGGACTTACACCGGGGAGCTGTTTTTT.

The chain uses TRBV5-1 and TRBJ2-1; perhaps TRBD2 as D (6 bases). CDR1 is SGHRS and CDR2 is YFSETQ in the germline V gene. This CDR3 comprises 15 residues. The ends were cut back, 0 bases at V and 8 bases at J, with 15 bases in the middle. The CDR3, as DNA: TGCGCCAGCAGCTTGGGTTGGTGGGGGGAGGATGAGCAGTTCTTC. It translates to CASSLGWWGEDEQFF. The variable domain in full, with the rest retrieved from reference TRBV5-1 and TRBJ2-1, is KAGVTQTPRYLIKTRGQQVTLSCSPISGHRSVSWYQQTPGQGLQFLFEYFSETQRNKGNFPGRFSGRQFSNSRSEMNVSTLELGDSALYLCASSLGWWGEDEQFFGPGTRLTVL.

The V gene is TRBV5-5, the J gene TRBJ2-4; 8 bases line up with TRBD2. Trimming removed 4 bases from V and 6 bases from J; junction bases left unmatched: 12. The CDR3 is 16 residues long. CDR1 is SGHKS, CDR2 YYEKEE, per germline (reference sequence). CDR3 DNA sequence: TGTGCCAGCAGCACCTTAGCGGGGCTGACGGGAAACATTCAGTACTTC. It is translated as CASSTLAGLTGNIQYF.

V is TRBV5-1 and J is TRBJ2-1, with TRBD2 identical over 7 bases. This CDR3 is built from 15 residues. Germline V gives CDR1 SGHRS, CDR2 YFSETQ. After removal of 4 bases from V and 4 bases from J, the junction contained 8 bases not matched to a gene. The chain's CDR3 is CASSIGAGAYNEQFF. As DNA, the CDR3 is TGCGCCAGCAGCATAGGGGCGGGAGCTTACAATGAGCAGTTCTTC.

This clone has just one count. V and J are TRBV11-2 and TRBJ1-3; perhaps TRBD1 as D (6 bases). CDR1 is SGHAT and CDR2 is FQNNGV in the germline V gene. CDR3 length: 17 residues. V was pared by 4 bases and J by 1 base, with 17 bases between. The CDR3 DNA is TGTGCCAGCAGCTATACCAGGGGTGCAAATTCTGGAAACACCATATATTTT. It specifies CASSYTRGANSGNTIYF.

The chain is built from TRBV18 and TRBJ2-7; 8 nucleotides agree with TRBD1. The CDR3 is made up of 15 amino acids. Germline lookup yields CDR1 KGHSH and CDR2 LQKENI. The trim removed 3 bases at V and 2 bases at J, leaving 6 bases unmatched. CDR3 sequence reads: CASSPDRGWAYEQYF. For the CDR3, the DNA is TGTGCCAGCTCACCCGACAGGGGCTGGGCCTACGAGCAGTACTTC. The full variable domain, in which reference TRBV18 and TRBJ2-7 provide the parts outside the CDR3, is NAGVMQNPRHLVRRRGQEARLRCSPMKGHSHVYWYRQLPEEGLKFMVYLQKENIIDESGMPKERFSAEFPKEGPSILRIQQVVRGDSAAYFCASSPDRGWAYEQYFGPGTRLTVT.

The chain uses TRBV5-1 and TRBJ2-1; 10 bases are shared with TRBD2. J lost 5 bases, V lost 2 bases, and 13 bases had no gene match. Germline V lookup: CDR1 SGHRS, CDR2 YFSETQ. The CDR3 has 18 amino acids. The CDR3 DNA sequence: TGCGCCAGCAGCTTTCAAATCCAAACTAGCGGGATTAACAATGAGCAGTTCTTC. Amino acid sequence: CASSFQIQTSGINNEQFF.

V gene TRBV19 combines with J gene TRBJ2-1; 11 bases match TRBD1. V was clipped by 4 bases and J by 6 bases; unmatched bases: 8. CDR1 LNHDA and CDR2 SQIVND come from the germline V gene (reference sequence). The CDR3 has 16 amino acids. DNA of the CDR3: TGTGCCAGTAGTAGGACCGGGACAGGGGGGCTCAATGAGCAGTTCTTC. It yields the protein CASSRTGTGGLNEQFF.

The V call is TRBV2, the J call TRBJ2-5, with 9 bases fitting TRBD1. V was clipped by 5 bases and J by 4 bases; unmatched bases: 11. Germline CDR1 is SNHLY and CDR2 is FYNNEI. This CDR3 contains 16 residues. The CDR3 coding sequence is TGTGCCAGCAGTATACAGGGGGCGCTGGGTGGAGAGACCCAGTACTTC. It encodes CASSIQGALGGETQYF.

The chain carries TRBV27 and TRBJ2-7, with 11 bases aligning to TRBD2. Germline loops: CDR1 MNHEY, CDR2 SMNVEV (reference sequence). V lost 4 bases and J lost 2; bases outside the gene matches: 4. The CDR3 runs 15 residues. As DNA, the CDR3 is TGTGCCAGCAGTTCACTAGCGGGAGCGACCTACGAGCAGTACTTC. It is translated as CASSSLAGATYEQYF.

The J gene is TRBJ2-3, the V gene TRBV7-3, with TRBD1 matching over 10 bases. Trimming took 5 bases from V and 5 from J; bases not matched to a gene: 7. The CDR3 spans 15 residues. CDR1 is SGHTA, CDR2 FQGTGA, per germline. The CDR3 reads CASSRRQGAGDTQYF. The DNA for the CDR3 is TGTGCCAGCAGCCGGAGACAGGGGGCCGGAGATACGCAGTATTTT.

The J gene is TRBJ1-2, the V gene TRBV10-3; D may be TRBD1 (6 bases). CDR3 length: 13 residues. Germline CDR1 ENHRY, CDR2 SYGVKD. Trimming took off 5 bases at V and 5 bases at J, with 12 bases between the two ends. DNA for the CDR3: TGTGCCATCAGTATGGACAGTTTATATGGCTACACCTTC. Its translation is CAISMDSLYGYTF.

This clone was found once. The same CDR3 can be traced to other DNA sequences in this sample. The rearrangement links TRBV11-3 to TRBJ2-1; D might be TRBD1 (6 bases). Germline CDR1 SGHNT, CDR2 YENEEA. The CDR3 extends over 14 amino acids. V shed 4 bases and J shed 4 bases, with 11 bases lying between them. This chain's CDR3 is CASSSDRQYNEQFF. The CDR3 DNA is TGTGCCAGCAGCTCGGACAGACAATACAATGAGCAGTTCTTC.

The chain uses TRBV19 and TRBJ2-5, with D possibly being TRBD2 (5 bases). V gave up 5 bases and J gave up 1 base, with 14 bases separating them. The CDR3 loop spans 15 amino acids. Looked up from germline, CDR1 is LNHDA and CDR2 is SQIVND (reference sequence). The CDR3 protein is CASSPRRSGQETQYF. The CDR3, as DNA: TGTGCCAGTAGTCCTCGAAGAAGCGGCCAAGAGACCCAGTACTTC.

The chain carries TRBV2 and TRBJ2-2; D gene unclear. CDR1 is SNHLY, CDR2 FYNNEI, per germline. Trimming shortened V by 8 bases and J by 5 bases, and 12 bases separated the two germline ends. CDR3 length: 13 amino acids. The DNA of the CDR3 is TGTGCCAGCGAGACCTCGAGGACCGGGGAGCTGTTTTTT. Translated, it gives CASETSRTGELFF.